The rows below give T cell receptor beta chains drawn from one sample of a study of metastatic and nonmetastatic thyroid tumors. TCRdb called clones again from the PCR reads with MiXCR. The sample carries about 39,000 clones, about 16% recorded once. The material sequenced was blood. The receptors come from a female donor with papillary thyroid cancer or a benign thyroid nodule (not recorded which). Some clones in this sample may be carry-over from other donors' samples. Each CDR3 is given with its conserved first and last residue. The order of the fields is V gene, D gene, clone size, J gene, CDR3 protein, CDR3 DNA. A D gene is named only where the DNA matches it firmly. A clone size is listed for some rows: how often the clone was seen (once, few, many), or a class if it is expanded.

v_call: TRBV12-3/TRBV12-4; d_call: .; clone_size: many; j_call: TRBJ2-1; cdr3_aa: CASNLQANNEQFF; cdr3_nt: TGTGCCAGCAATCTACAGGCTAACAATGAGCAGTTCTTC
v_call: TRBV19; d_call: .; clone_size: many; j_call: TRBJ1-5; cdr3_aa: CASSNSQGSNQPQHF; cdr3_nt: TGTGCCAGTAGTAATTCTCAGGGAAGCAATCAGCCCCAGCATTTT
v_call: TRBV5-4; d_call: TRBD1; clone_size: many; j_call: TRBJ1-6; cdr3_aa: CASSLKTGDNSPLHF; cdr3_nt: TGTGCCAGCAGCTTAAAGACAGGGGATAATTCACCCCTCCACTTT
v_call: TRBV27; d_call: .; clone_size: many; j_call: TRBJ1-1; cdr3_aa: CASRPQVSTEAFF; cdr3_nt: TGTGCCAGCAGGCCACAGGTTAGCACTGAAGCTTTCTTT
v_call: TRBV4-3; d_call: .; clone_size: .; j_call: TRBJ2-1; cdr3_aa: CASSQDYNEQFF; cdr3_nt: TGCGCCAGCAGCCAAGATTATAATGAGCAGTTCTTC
v_call: TRBV29-1; d_call: TRBD1; clone_size: many; j_call: TRBJ1-1; cdr3_aa: CSVEAGQGNTEAFF; cdr3_nt: TGCAGCGTTGAGGCCGGACAGGGGAACACTGAAGCTTTCTTT
v_call: TRBV28; d_call: .; clone_size: many; j_call: TRBJ2-3; cdr3_aa: CASRKLGYTQYF; cdr3_nt: TGTGCCAGCAGGAAGTTAGGCTATACGCAGTATTTT
v_call: TRBV28; d_call: .; clone_size: .; j_call: TRBJ1-6; cdr3_aa: CASSLGTEGSYNSPLHF; cdr3_nt: TGTGCCAGCAGTTTAGGGACGGAAGGCTCCTATAATTCACCCCTCCACTTT
v_call: TRBV28; d_call: TRBD1; clone_size: few; j_call: TRBJ2-3; cdr3_aa: CASSSTGLLTDTQYF; cdr3_nt: TGTGCAAGCAGTTCGACAGGGTTACTCACAGATACGCAGTATTTT
v_call: TRBV28; d_call: .; clone_size: many; j_call: TRBJ2-7; cdr3_aa: CASSPDSYEQYF; cdr3_nt: TGTGCCAGCAGTCCGGACTCCTACGAGCAGTACTTC
v_call: TRBV6-6; d_call: .; clone_size: few; j_call: TRBJ1-5; cdr3_aa: CASSYNRCMGPQHF; cdr3_nt: TGTGCCAGCAGTTATAACAGGTGCATGGGACCCCAGCATTTT
v_call: TRBV9; d_call: TRBD1; clone_size: many; j_call: TRBJ1-1; cdr3_aa: CASSVDGQGPFF; cdr3_nt: TGTGCCAGCAGCGTAGATGGACAGGGACCCTTCTTT
v_call: TRBV11-2; d_call: TRBD2; clone_size: many; j_call: TRBJ2-7; cdr3_aa: CASSLAGGRYEQYF; cdr3_nt: TGTGCCAGCAGCTTAGCGGGAGGTCGGTACGAGCAGTACTTC
v_call: TRBV19; d_call: TRBD1; clone_size: .; j_call: TRBJ1-2; cdr3_aa: CASISPDRSYGYTF; cdr3_nt: TGTGCCAGTATATCTCCGGACAGGTCCTATGGCTACACCTTC
v_call: TRBV6-6; d_call: .; clone_size: .; j_call: TRBJ1-3; cdr3_aa: CASSYGSGNTIYF; cdr3_nt: TGTGCCAGCAGTTACGGCTCTGGAAACACCATATATTTT
v_call: TRBV10-3; d_call: TRBD1; clone_size: many; j_call: TRBJ2-1; cdr3_aa: CAISATGEAYNEQFF; cdr3_nt: TGTGCCATCAGCGCAACAGGGGAAGCCTACAATGAGCAGTTCTTC
v_call: TRBV6-1; d_call: .; clone_size: few; j_call: TRBJ1-1; cdr3_aa: CASRSGSRAMNTEAFF; cdr3_nt: TGTGCCAGCAGGTCGGGGTCCCGTGCTATGAACACTGAAGCTTTCTTT
v_call: TRBV24-1; d_call: .; clone_size: many; j_call: TRBJ2-1; cdr3_aa: CATSGGVLEQFF; cdr3_nt: TGTGCCACCAGTGGGGGGGTTTTGGAGCAGTTCTTC
v_call: TRBV15; d_call: TRBD1; clone_size: many; j_call: TRBJ1-6; cdr3_aa: CATSRSDRNNSPLHF; cdr3_nt: TGTGCCACCAGCAGGTCGGACAGGAATAATTCACCCCTCCACTTT
v_call: TRBV15; d_call: TRBD1; clone_size: .; j_call: TRBJ1-2; cdr3_aa: CATSGDRGTGDGYTF; cdr3_nt: TGTGCCACCAGCGGAGATAGGGGGACAGGGGATGGCTACACCTTC
v_call: TRBV6-1; d_call: .; clone_size: few; j_call: TRBJ2-6; cdr3_aa: CASNPGSSGDNVLTF; cdr3_nt: TGTGCCAGTAACCCCGGTAGCTCTGGGGACAACGTCCTGACTTTC
v_call: TRBV27; d_call: TRBD1; clone_size: few; j_call: TRBJ1-1; cdr3_aa: CASIRQGGGPTEAFF; cdr3_nt: TGTGCCAGCATCAGACAGGGAGGGGGCCCCACTGAAGCTTTCTTT
v_call: TRBV12-5; d_call: TRBD1; clone_size: .; j_call: TRBJ1-1; cdr3_aa: CASGPGQGVINTEAFF; cdr3_nt: TGTGCTAGTGGCCCCGGACAGGGGGTAATAAACACTGAAGCTTTCTTT
v_call: TRBV29-1; d_call: .; clone_size: many; j_call: TRBJ2-2; cdr3_aa: CSVEYVNTGELFF; cdr3_nt: TGCAGCGTTGAGTACGTGAACACCGGGGAGCTGTTTTTT
v_call: TRBV6-6; d_call: .; clone_size: many; j_call: TRBJ2-3; cdr3_aa: CASSYSGMSDTQYF; cdr3_nt: TGTGCCAGCAGTTACTCCGGGATGTCAGATACGCAGTATTTT
v_call: TRBV6-2/TRBV6-3; d_call: .; clone_size: many; j_call: TRBJ1-2; cdr3_aa: CASSYDSKLYGYTF; cdr3_nt: TGTGCCAGCAGTTACGATAGTAAACTTTATGGCTACACCTTC
v_call: TRBV20-1; d_call: .; clone_size: many; j_call: TRBJ2-7; cdr3_aa: CSARVSETEQYF; cdr3_nt: TGCAGTGCTAGAGTGTCGGAAACTGAGCAGTACTTC
v_call: TRBV20-1; d_call: .; clone_size: many; j_call: TRBJ2-3; cdr3_aa: CSASLSWGLDGTDTQYF; cdr3_nt: TGCAGTGCTAGCCTAAGTTGGGGCCTCGATGGCACAGATACGCAGTATTTT
v_call: TRBV10-2; d_call: .; clone_size: many; j_call: TRBJ2-1; cdr3_aa: CASSDSGYNEQFF; cdr3_nt: TGCGCCAGCAGTGACTCAGGGTACAATGAGCAGTTCTTC
v_call: TRBV18; d_call: TRBD1; clone_size: .; j_call: TRBJ1-6; cdr3_aa: CASAEGQAGSPLHF; cdr3_nt: TGTGCCAGCGCCGAGGGACAGGCAGGTTCACCCCTCCACTTT
v_call: TRBV27; d_call: .; clone_size: few; j_call: TRBJ2-6; cdr3_aa: CASSHGQTVFGANVLTF; cdr3_nt: TGTGCCAGCAGTCATGGACAGACTGTTTTCGGGGCCAACGTCCTGACTTTC
v_call: TRBV9; d_call: TRBD2; clone_size: .; j_call: TRBJ2-2; cdr3_aa: CASSVAGRSRLAGSASTWELFF; cdr3_nt: TGTGCCAGCAGCGTAGCGGGCAGAAGCCGACTAGCGGGTAGCGCGAGCACCTGGGAGCTGTTTTTT
v_call: TRBV10-2; d_call: .; clone_size: .; j_call: TRBJ1-3; cdr3_aa: CASSPGSDSGNTIYF; cdr3_nt: TGCGCTAGCAGTCCGGGGAGTGACTCTGGAAACACCATATATTTT
v_call: TRBV7-2; d_call: .; clone_size: medium-sized; j_call: TRBJ1-5; cdr3_aa: CASSPEGSGAAGNQPQHF; cdr3_nt: TGTGCCAGCAGCCCTGAGGGGTCTGGGGCAGCCGGAAATCAGCCCCAGCATTTT
v_call: TRBV9; d_call: .; clone_size: many; j_call: TRBJ2-2; cdr3_aa: CASSVEEGYEAGELFF; cdr3_nt: TGTGCCAGCAGCGTAGAGGAAGGGTATGAGGCCGGGGAGCTGTTTTTT
v_call: TRBV19; d_call: .; clone_size: few; j_call: TRBJ2-3; cdr3_aa: CASSIGTASYTQYF; cdr3_nt: TGTGCCAGTAGTATAGGGACGGCGTCATATACGCAGTATTTT
v_call: TRBV7-2; d_call: .; clone_size: many; j_call: TRBJ2-1; cdr3_aa: CASSFGVGNNEQFF; cdr3_nt: TGTGCCAGCAGCTTTGGCGTGGGTAACAATGAGCAGTTCTTC
v_call: TRBV28; d_call: .; clone_size: .; j_call: TRBJ2-7; cdr3_aa: CASLGLPYEQYF; cdr3_nt: TGTGCCAGCCTGGGCCTCCCCTACGAGCAGTACTTC
v_call: TRBV7-3; d_call: .; clone_size: many; j_call: TRBJ2-2; cdr3_aa: CASSLKVAPPGELFF; cdr3_nt: TGTGCCAGCAGCCTTAAAGTAGCTCCTCCCGGGGAGCTGTTTTTT
v_call: TRBV20-1; d_call: .; clone_size: .; j_call: TRBJ1-2; cdr3_aa: CSFSLHGLLYGYTF; cdr3_nt: TGCAGTTTTAGCCTTCACGGACTCCTCTATGGCTACACCTTC
v_call: TRBV6-1; d_call: .; clone_size: few; j_call: TRBJ2-2; cdr3_aa: CASSHGPRTVELFF; cdr3_nt: TGTGCCAGCAGTCACGGTCCAAGGACCGTTGAGCTGTTTTTT
v_call: TRBV7-9; d_call: TRBD1; clone_size: many; j_call: TRBJ1-3; cdr3_aa: CASGGQGTSGNTIYF; cdr3_nt: TGTGCCAGCGGCGGACAGGGGACCTCTGGAAACACCATATATTTT
v_call: TRBV20-1; d_call: TRBD2; clone_size: .; j_call: TRBJ2-1; cdr3_aa: CSASLSGIPYNEQFF; cdr3_nt: TGCAGTGCTAGCCTTAGCGGGATACCCTACAATGAGCAGTTCTTC
v_call: TRBV19; d_call: .; clone_size: many; j_call: TRBJ1-1; cdr3_aa: CASSMGGLGTEAFF; cdr3_nt: TGTGCCAGTAGTATGGGAGGGTTGGGCACTGAAGCTTTCTTT
v_call: TRBV12-3/TRBV12-4; d_call: TRBD1; clone_size: many; j_call: TRBJ2-3; cdr3_aa: CASSLADRGPDTQYF; cdr3_nt: TGTGCCAGCAGTTTAGCAGACAGGGGTCCAGATACGCAGTATTTT
v_call: TRBV6-1; d_call: TRBD1; clone_size: many; j_call: TRBJ1-2; cdr3_aa: CASRLGQGPTRYTF; cdr3_nt: TGTGCCAGCAGGCTAGGACAGGGCCCAACCCGCTACACCTTC
v_call: TRBV29-1; d_call: .; clone_size: many; j_call: TRBJ2-5; cdr3_aa: CSVDPNLGPETQYF; cdr3_nt: TGCAGCGTTGACCCAAACCTCGGTCCAGAGACCCAGTACTTC
v_call: TRBV2; d_call: TRBD1; clone_size: many; j_call: TRBJ1-6; cdr3_aa: CASNPPGQNNSPLHF; cdr3_nt: TGTGCCAGCAATCCTCCGGGACAGAATAATTCACCCCTCCACTTT